This TCR beta chain was retrieved from a study of spatial heterogeneity in lung cancer. Whole-study context: Across the raw uncorrected reads, a unique TCR and UMI combination was observed, on average, more than ten times. Study results and caveats: One measure, the expanded intratumoral alpha and beta TCR count, tracked tumor mutation counts. Ubiquitous and regional expanded TCR counts tracked ubiquitous and regional nonsynonymous mutations, respectively.

The sample's time point: sample taken at primary tumor resection. Sequencing was performed on whole RNA extracted from tumor and nontumor lung tissue, or from frozen PBMC, and the material was left unsorted. In this sample, this clonotype turned up many times. Its antigen remains unknown. This CDR3 has 12 amino acids. The germline CDR1 and CDR2 sequences are PRHDT and FYEKMQ (reference sequence). V was cut by 0 bases and J by 5 bases, with 5 bases left in between. TCRdb fed the 5' RACE reads into MiXCR, producing one record per CDR3 protein. The table includes 100,000 or so distinct CDR3 sequences, nearly 4.5% detected once.

The TCR sequence derives from a male donor with early-stage non-small cell lung cancer. The sequenced sample was lung tumor tissue, obtained at surgery. This chain uses TRBV13 with TRBJ2-7; D is unclear. The chain's CDR3 is CASSLGPNEQYF. CDR3 coding DNA: TGTGCCAGCAGCTTAGGACCCAACGAGCAGTACTTC.